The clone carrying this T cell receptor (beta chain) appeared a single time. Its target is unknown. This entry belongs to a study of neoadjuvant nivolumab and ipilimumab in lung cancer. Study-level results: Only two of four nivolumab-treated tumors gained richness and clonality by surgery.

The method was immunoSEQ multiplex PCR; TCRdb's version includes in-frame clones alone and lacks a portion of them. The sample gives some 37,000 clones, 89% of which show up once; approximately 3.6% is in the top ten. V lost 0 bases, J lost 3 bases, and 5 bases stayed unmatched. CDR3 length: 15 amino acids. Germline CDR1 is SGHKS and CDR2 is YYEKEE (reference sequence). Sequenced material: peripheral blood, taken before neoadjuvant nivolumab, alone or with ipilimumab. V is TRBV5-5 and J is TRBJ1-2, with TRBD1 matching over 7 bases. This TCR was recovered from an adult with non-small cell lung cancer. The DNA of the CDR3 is TGTGCCAGCAGCTTGGACAGGGGACGATACTATGGCTACACCTTC. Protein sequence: CASSLDRGRYYGYTF.